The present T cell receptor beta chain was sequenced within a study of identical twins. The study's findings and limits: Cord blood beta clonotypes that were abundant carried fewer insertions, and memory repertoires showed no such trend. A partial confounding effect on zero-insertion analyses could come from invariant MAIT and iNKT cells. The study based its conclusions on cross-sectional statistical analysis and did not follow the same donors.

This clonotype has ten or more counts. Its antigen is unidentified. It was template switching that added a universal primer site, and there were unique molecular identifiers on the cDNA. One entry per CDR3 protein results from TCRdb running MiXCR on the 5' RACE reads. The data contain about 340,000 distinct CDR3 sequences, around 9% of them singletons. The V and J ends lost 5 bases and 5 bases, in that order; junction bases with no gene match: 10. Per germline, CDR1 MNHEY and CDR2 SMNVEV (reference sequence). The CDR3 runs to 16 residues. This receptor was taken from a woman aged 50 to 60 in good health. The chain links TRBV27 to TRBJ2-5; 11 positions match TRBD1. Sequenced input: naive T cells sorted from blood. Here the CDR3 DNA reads TGTGCCAGCAGTCCCCGGGACAGGGGGTTTTCGGAGACCCAGTACTTC. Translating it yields CASSPRDRGFSETQYF.